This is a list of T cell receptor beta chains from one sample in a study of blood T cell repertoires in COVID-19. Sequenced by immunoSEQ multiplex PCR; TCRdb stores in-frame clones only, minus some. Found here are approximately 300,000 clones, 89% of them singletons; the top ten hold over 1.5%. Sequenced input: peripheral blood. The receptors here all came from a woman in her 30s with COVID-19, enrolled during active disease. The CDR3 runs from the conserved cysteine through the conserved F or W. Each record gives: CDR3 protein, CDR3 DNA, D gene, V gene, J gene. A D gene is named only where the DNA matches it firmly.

CDR3: CASSYQYRVGYGYTF; DNA: TGTGCCAGCAGTTACCAGTACAGGGTTGGGTATGGCTACACCTTC; D: .; V: TRBV5-4; J: TRBJ1-2
CDR3: CASSQGLARDTQYF; DNA: TGTGCCAGCAGCCAGGGACTAGCTAGAGATACGCAGTATTTT; D: TRBD2; V: TRBV3-1/TRBV3-2; J: TRBJ2-3
CDR3: CASSVRSGHSGNTIYF; DNA: TGTGCCAGCAGCGTGAGATCAGGGCACTCTGGAAACACCATATATTTT; D: .; V: TRBV9; J: TRBJ1-3
CDR3: CASSNRGETQYF; DNA: TGTGCCAGCAGCAACAGGGGGGAGACCCAGTACTTC; D: TRBD1; V: TRBV11-3; J: TRBJ2-5
CDR3: CASRSRGRVNYGYTF; DNA: TGTGCCAGCAGGTCGCGGGGTCGCGTCAACTATGGCTACACCTTC; D: .; V: TRBV28; J: TRBJ1-2
CDR3: CASSQLVMGEGRNEQFF; DNA: TGCGCCAGCAGCCAACTCGTTATGGGGGAGGGGCGCAATGAGCAGTTCTTC; D: TRBD2; V: TRBV4-3; J: TRBJ2-1
CDR3: CASSQNRGRGEKLFF; DNA: TGCGCCAGCAGCCAAAACAGGGGGCGCGGGGAAAAACTGTTTTTT; D: TRBD1; V: TRBV4-1; J: TRBJ1-4
CDR3: CASTPGGSGNTEAFF; DNA: TGTGCCAGCACCCCAGGGGGGTCCGGGAACACTGAAGCTTTCTTT; D: TRBD1; V: TRBV7-9; J: TRBJ1-1
CDR3: CASGLGHNTGELFF; DNA: TGCGCCAGCGGCCTTGGTCACAACACCGGGGAGCTGTTTTTT; D: .; V: TRBV5-1; J: TRBJ2-2
CDR3: CASSTGTAYGYTF; DNA: TGTGCCAGCAGTACCGGGACAGCCTATGGCTACACCTTC; D: TRBD1; V: TRBV6-5; J: TRBJ1-2
CDR3: CASSEEGGNQPQHF; DNA: TGTGCCAGCAGTGAAGAGGGGGGCAATCAGCCCCAGCATTTT; D: .; V: TRBV2; J: TRBJ1-5
CDR3: CASKGGLSTDTQYF; DNA: TGTGCCAGCAAAGGCGGGCTATCCACAGATACGCAGTATTTT; D: .; V: TRBV2; J: TRBJ2-3
CDR3: CASNPWAGEQETQYF; DNA: TGCGCCAGCAACCCCTGGGCGGGGGAACAAGAGACCCAGTACTTC; D: TRBD2; V: TRBV5-1; J: TRBJ2-5
CDR3: CASRAGVYSNQPQHF; DNA: TGTGCCAGCAGGGCAGGGGTTTATAGCAATCAGCCCCAGCATTTT; D: .; V: TRBV6-5; J: TRBJ1-5
CDR3: CASSQGRGYVGYTF; DNA: TGTGCCAGCAGCCAAGGCAGGGGCTATGTCGGCTACACCTTC; D: .; V: TRBV3-1/TRBV3-2; J: TRBJ1-2
CDR3: CATSRDPGGETQYF; DNA: TGTGCCACCAGCAGAGACCCGGGGGGGGAGACCCAGTACTTC; D: TRBD2; V: TRBV15; J: TRBJ2-5
CDR3: CASSSQKGKTAYEQYF; DNA: TGTGCCAGTAGTAGTCAGAAGGGGAAAACCGCCTACGAGCAGTACTTC; D: .; V: TRBV19; J: TRBJ2-7